This T cell receptor (beta chain) was sequenced for a study of Graves' ophthalmopathy and Graves' hyperthyroidism. As for the study in general: No treatment had been given when peripheral blood was collected at initial diagnosis.

Hyperthyroidism patients were newly diagnosed, ill under 2 months, and aged 18 to 65 years. CDR3 length: 13 amino acids. V was cut by 2 bases and J by 5 bases, with 9 bases left in between. Looked up from germline, CDR1 is MGHRA and CDR2 is YSYEKL. Using RNA transcripts, the TCR beta CDR3 regions were amplified. HTBI primers were used in a first-round RT-PCR, which preceded a second-round multiplex PCR. Using its own MiXCR run on the multiplex PCR reads, TCRdb lists one record per CDR3 protein. The sample holds about 390,000 distinct CDR3 sequences, 15% to 20% seen once. This clonotype came up many times. Its antigen remains unknown. Notes on the study in general: In separating ophthalmopathy from stable hyperthyroidism, a 13-signature model achieved 85% to 90% sensitivity and nearly 84% specificity. The blood repertoire also included most expanded thyroid clonotypes above 0.001 frequency.

Sequenced: peripheral blood. The TCR originated in an adult woman with stable Graves' hyperthyroidism. This chain uses TRBV4-1 with TRBJ1-2, with D unresolved. CDR3 nucleotides: TGCGCCAGCAGCCAATCCGGGGAGTATGGCTACACCTTC. Its protein is CASSQSGEYGYTF.